This TCR beta chain came from a study of shared clonotypes between healthy human individuals. Concerning this clone itself: Its antigen is as yet unknown.

Notes on the study in general: Sequencing depth was expected to influence donor clonotype sharing. Naive subsets usually exceeded memory subsets in estimated richness. The four-donor shared clonotypes exceeded non-shared clonotypes in generation probability, with non-shared ones scoring lower.

The protocol was immunoSEQ multiplex PCR, while the TCRdb copy is restricted to in-frame clones and leaves out a portion. The sample yields hundreds of thousands of clones, approximately 95% seen once. Only CD45RO-negative cells positively selected for CCR7 counted as naive CD8 cells, so terminally differentiated effector memory CD45RA+ cells were excluded. The sample comprised naive CD8+ T cells sorted from blood. The receptor's source is a woman aged 30 to 39 in good health.

CDR3 bases: TGTGCCAGCAGCTCGCGACTAGCGGACACAGATACGCAGTATTTT. Its translation: CASSSRLADTDTQYF. The chain carries TRBV7-9 and TRBJ2-3, with 9 bases matching TRBD2. The germline gives CDR1 SEHNR, CDR2 FQNEAQ (reference sequence). The junction had 4 bases not matched to a gene; V was cut back by 4 bases and J by 2 bases. This CDR3 has 15 residues.